The source of this T cell receptor (beta chain) is a study of cytomegalovirus exposure and HLA in healthy donors. Overall study: Inside one of the first data releases sat about 85 million unique TCRs taken from HLA-typed donors. Study results and caveats: Versus the approximately 720-donor mean, an Asian-associated ancestry cluster reportedly showed fewer N-insertions in a later analysis. TCR beta chains numbering more than 150 were designated cytomegalovirus-associated.

The PCR made use of 60 Vbeta and 13 Jbeta primers. Sequenced by immunoSEQ multiplex PCR; TCRdb stores in-frame clones only, minus some. The repertoire has about 140,000 clones, approximately 79% of them found once; the top ten carry roughly 1.2%. Samples came from healthy bone marrow donors. CDR1 and CDR2 (germline): MNHEY, SMNVEV (reference sequence). There are 22 residues in the CDR3. V shed 5 bases and J 2 bases; nucleotides not matched to a gene: 26. Comment on this clone: Its antigen remains unidentified.

Sequences were obtained from PBMCs. This clonotype originated in a female donor in good health and CMV-seronegative. The V gene is TRBV27, the J gene TRBJ1-5; 8 positions agree with TRBD1. CDR3 DNA sequence: TGTGCCAGCAGTCCGAATCCCCGGGACAGGTCAACATACGGGAGTGGCAATCAGCCCCAGCATTTT. This codes for CASSPNPRDRSTYGSGNQPQHF.